These T cell receptor beta chains were read from a single sample in a study of blood T cell repertoires in COVID-19. The assay was immunoSEQ multiplex PCR, and TCRdb's table has in-frame clones only and misses some. The top ten clones hold around 1.5% of a sample with more than 120,000 clones, approximately 89% of them seen once. Sequenced: peripheral blood. These receptors all come from a human donor in a cohort sampled during active COVID-19. The CDR3 runs from the conserved cysteine through the conserved F or W. Each record gives: CDR3 protein, CDR3 DNA, J gene, V gene, clone size, D gene. D genes are given only for firm matches. Size is omitted from some rows. Given values are once, few, many or a class for expanded clones.

CSVEEGGTDTQYF	TGCAGCGTTGAGGAGGGCGGCACAGATACGCAGTATTTT	TRBJ2-3	TRBV29-1	.	.
CASSVQPRTGEQYF	TGCGCCAGCAGCGTGCAGCCACGAACAGGGGAGCAGTACTTC	TRBJ2-7	TRBV5-1	.	.
CASSVGQQNTEAFF	TGTGCCAGCAGCGTAGGACAGCAGAACACTGAAGCTTTCTTT	TRBJ1-1	TRBV9	.	.
CASSQETGMDQETQYF	TGCGCCAGCAGCCAAGAGACCGGGATGGATCAAGAGACCCAGTACTTC	TRBJ2-5	TRBV4-3	.	.
CASSYSVRDMNTEAFF	TGTGCCAGCAGTTACTCGGTCAGGGATATGAACACTGAAGCTTTCTTT	TRBJ1-1	TRBV6-6	.	.
CASSIRDRGTEAFF	TGTGCCAGCAGTATAAGGGACAGGGGCACTGAAGCTTTCTTT	TRBJ1-1	TRBV27	once	TRBD1
CASSSSSVYEQFF	TGTGCCAGCAGCTCCTCTAGTGTCTATGAGCAGTTCTTC	TRBJ2-1	TRBV7-3	.	.
CASSARVQGGSPLHF	TGTGCCAGCAGCGCGCGGGTACAGGGGGGCTCACCCCTCCACTTT	TRBJ1-6	TRBV7-9	.	TRBD1
CASSSRTGGVTQYF	TGTGCCAGCAGCTCGCGGACAGGGGGGGTGACCCAGTACTTC	TRBJ2-5	TRBV3-1/TRBV3-2	.	TRBD1
CASSVEAGGFTDTQYF	TGTGCCAGCAGCGTAGAGGCGGGGGGTTTTACAGATACGCAGTATTTT	TRBJ2-3	TRBV9	.	TRBD2
CASSQRQGALPDTQYF	TGCGCCAGCAGCCAACGACAGGGGGCGCTTCCAGATACGCAGTATTTT	TRBJ2-3	TRBV4-1	.	TRBD1
CASSLRSSSYNEQFF	TGTGCCAGCAGCTTAAGGAGTAGCTCCTACAATGAGCAGTTCTTC	TRBJ2-1	TRBV7-6	.	.
CASSPSSSNYGYTF	TGTGCCAGCAGCCCTAGCAGCTCTAACTATGGCTACACCTTC	TRBJ1-2	TRBV27	.	.
CASSFVGQGELGGYTF	TGTGCCAGCAGTTTCGTTGGACAGGGGGAATTAGGGGGCTACACCTTC	TRBJ1-2	TRBV27	once	TRBD1
CASSFGGSSYEQYF	TGTGCCAGCAGTTTCGGGGGGAGCTCCTACGAGCAGTACTTC	TRBJ2-7	TRBV27	once	TRBD2
CASSDYALGDNEQFF	TGCGCCAGCAGTGATTACGCATTGGGAGACAATGAGCAGTTCTTC	TRBJ2-1	TRBV10-1	few	.
CSVQVTSYEQYF	TGCAGCGTGCAGGTGACATCCTACGAGCAGTACTTC	TRBJ2-7	TRBV29-1	few	.
CASSDGGNTEAFF	TGTGCCAGTAGCGACGGGGGGAACACTGAAGCTTTCTTT	TRBJ1-1	TRBV19	.	.
CASTPRTQPFYGYTF	TGTGCCAGCACCCCCCGGACTCAACCTTTCTATGGCTACACCTTC	TRBJ1-2	TRBV5-6	once	.
CASSLVAGGYGYTF	TGTGCCAGCAGCTTAGTGGCAGGGGGCTATGGCTACACCTTC	TRBJ1-2	TRBV5-6	.	TRBD1
CAWTTPGGSYEQYF	TGTGCCTGGACCACTCCAGGGGGCTCCTACGAGCAGTACTTC	TRBJ2-7	TRBV30	.	TRBD1
CASSLEQTNYEQYF	TGTGCCAGCAGCTTAGAACAGACAAACTACGAGCAGTACTTC	TRBJ2-7	TRBV7-9	.	.
CASSSVNTEAFF	TGTGCCAGCAGCTCAGTGAACACTGAAGCTTTCTTT	TRBJ1-1	TRBV5-4	.	.
CATMGGGETQYF	TGTGCCACGATGGGGGGTGGAGAGACCCAGTACTTC	TRBJ2-5	TRBV10-3	.	.